Reported below is one TCR beta chain. This record belongs to a study of technical replicates of blood from a handful of donors. Germline V lookup: CDR1 GTSNPN, CDR2 SVGIG (reference sequence). The CDR3 runs 14 residues. V was pared by 3 bases and J by 9 bases, with 8 bases of the junction left unmatched. TCRdb's table, derived via immunoSEQ multiplex PCR, lists solely in-frame clones and lacks some. The sample comprises about 98,000 clones, about 94% of which are singletons, and 0.2% to 0.25% rests with the top ten. The specimen was T cells isolated from PBMCs. The chain recombines TRBV30 with TRBJ2-1; 10 nucleotides match TRBD2. The sequence was obtained from a human donor in good health. The DNA for the CDR3 is TGTGCCTGGAGCCTAAGCGGGGGGGCCGGTGAGCAGTTCTTC. Translation: CAWSLSGGAGEQFF.